These 3 T cell receptor beta chains were sequenced from one sample in a study of T cell responses to AZD1222 COVID-19 vaccine. Assay used: immunoSEQ multiplex PCR; TCRdb lists only in-frame clones, some missing. The sample carries around 120,000 clones, about 88% recorded once. This material consisted of peripheral blood, taken on day 0 of AZD1222 vaccination. The receptors were gathered from an adult in good health.

In regard to this clone: The same CDR3 arises from other DNA sequences in this sample as well. The CDR3 DNA is TGTGCCAGCAGCTTACGAGGCTCTGGGGCCAACGTCCTGACTTTC. This sequence encodes CASSLRGSGANVLTF. This sequence joins TRBV7-9 and TRBJ2-6; no clear D. The CDR3 consists of 15 residues. The V gene lost 2 bases and the J gene lost 0 bases, with 5 bases spanning the gap. Germline loops: CDR1 SEHNR, CDR2 FQNEAQ (reference sequence).

CDR3 in DNA: TGTGCCACATGTGAGACAGGGGGAGATGAAAAACTGTTTTTT. Translated: CATCETGGDEKLFF. The rearrangement uses TRBV28 and TRBJ1-4; the match to TRBD1 covers 9 bases. The length of the CDR3 is 14 residues. Germline V gives CDR1 MDHEN, CDR2 SYDVKM. With V trimmed by 10 bases and J by 6 bases, 9 bases remained unmatched.

J is TRBJ1-1 and V is TRBV9; D possibly corresponds to TRBD1 (5 bases). V dropped 2 bases and J dropped 5 bases, with 19 bases sitting between them. CDR3 length: 16 residues. CDR1 is SGDLS and CDR2 is YYNGEE in the germline V gene. The CDR3 DNA reads as TGTGCCAGCAGCGTTTTTCCAGGGTCTGGAACGACTGAAGCTTTCTTT. This encodes CASSVFPGSGTTEAFF.